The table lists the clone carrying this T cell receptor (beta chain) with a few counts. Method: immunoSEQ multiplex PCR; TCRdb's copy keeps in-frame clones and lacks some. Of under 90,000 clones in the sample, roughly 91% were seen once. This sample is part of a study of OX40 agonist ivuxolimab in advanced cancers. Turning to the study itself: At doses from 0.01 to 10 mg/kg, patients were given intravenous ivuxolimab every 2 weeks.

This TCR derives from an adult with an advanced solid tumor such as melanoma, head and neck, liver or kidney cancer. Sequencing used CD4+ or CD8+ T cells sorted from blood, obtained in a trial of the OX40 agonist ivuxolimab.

DNA for the CDR3: TGTGCCAGCTCACCACCCCCTAGCGGGAGATCCGGAGAGACCCAGTACTTC. Protein: CASSPPPSGRSGETQYF. The chain couples TRBV18 to TRBJ2-5; 10 bases are shared with TRBD2. V lost 0 bases to trimming and J lost 4 bases; unmatched junction nucleotides: 8. This CDR3 has 17 residues. Germline CDR1 and CDR2: KGHSH and LQKENI.